This entry describes one T cell receptor beta chain. This entry comes from a study of PD-L1 blockade in urothelial cancer. The wider study: In terms of prior chemotherapy, patients had received 0 to 3 regimens. Analyzed time points were 3 weeks (second dose) and 6 weeks after therapy began.

Here immunoSEQ multiplex PCR was the method, and the copy in TCRdb shows in-frame clones only, minus some. The sample records roughly 51,000 clones, under 85% being singletons. V dropped 4 bases and J dropped 5 bases, with 15 bases sitting between them. The germline V gene encodes CDR1 SGDLS and CDR2 YYNGEE. This CDR3 is built from 14 residues. Time point given: peripheral blood 6 weeks after treatment start. The clonotype comes from a man over 45 with urothelial cancer. Sequencing was performed on PBMCs, taken around atezolizumab (anti-PD-L1) treatment. The chain is built from TRBV9 and TRBJ1-2; D call uncertain. The chain's CDR3 is CASSFQSVSYGYTF. The CDR3 coding sequence is TGTGCCAGCAGCTTCCAAAGCGTGAGTTATGGCTACACCTTC.